This is a list of T cell receptor beta chains from one sample in a study of blood T cells in healthy people across ages. Each CDR3 protein is one row after TCRdb ran MiXCR on the 5' RACE reads. The data hold roughly 900,000 distinct CDR3 sequences, with roughly 50% observed a single time. Sequenced sample: blood. The receptors here all came from a man aged 25 to 40 in good health. Each CDR3 is given with its conserved first and last residue. The D gene is left open where the match is weak. Some rows have no size entry. The others give once, few or many, or a class for an expanded clone.

clone_size	v_call	d_call	j_call	cdr3_length	cdr3_aa	cdr3_nt
-	TRBV11-2	-	TRBJ2-1	15	CASSWGPGSYNEQFF	TGTGCCAGCAGCTGGGGGCCAGGGAGCTACAATGAGCAGTTCTTC
-	TRBV20-1	TRBD1	TRBJ2-2	15	CSAPPGGRDTGELFF	TGCAGTGCTCCCCCAGGGGGAAGGGACACCGGGGAGCTGTTTTTT
-	TRBV4-3	-	TRBJ2-4	16	CASSQDVGTTKNIQYF	TGCGCCAGCAGCCAAGATGTCGGAACAACCAAAAACATTCAGTACTTC
few	TRBV3-1	TRBD1	TRBJ2-7	14	CASSQMTGGDEQYF	TGTGCCAGCAGCCAAATGACAGGGGGCGACGAGCAGTACTTC
-	TRBV4-2	TRBD1	TRBJ1-2	13	CASSQAQGGGYTF	TGTGCCAGCAGCCAAGCCCAGGGGGGGGGCTACACCTTC
few	TRBV20-1	TRBD2	TRBJ2-1	15	CSASGVAGGADEQFF	TGCAGTGCCTCAGGGGTAGCGGGGGGGGCAGATGAGCAGTTCTTC
-	TRBV2	-	TRBJ2-3	14	CASSETWSTDTQYF	TGTGCCAGCAGTGAGACCTGGAGCACAGATACGCAGTATTTT
once	TRBV13	TRBD1	TRBJ2-1	16	CASSLRLGQRYNEQFF	TGTGCCAGCAGCTTACGTCTGGGACAGCGCTACAATGAGCAGTTCTTC
few	TRBV6-5	-	TRBJ1-2	13	CASSPPDRYGYTF	TGTGCCAGCAGTCCTCCTGACCGCTATGGCTACACCTTC
-	TRBV6-2/TRBV6-3	-	TRBJ1-1	13	CAGALGQNTEAFF	TGTGCCGGGGCACTTGGACAGAACACTGAAGCTTTCTTT
-	TRBV5-1	-	TRBJ2-3	15	CASSLAAANTDTQYF	TGCGCCAGCAGCTTGGCGGCGGCAAACACAGATACGCAGTATTTT
-	TRBV6-1	TRBD2	TRBJ2-3	17	CASSEEGTSGPRDTQYF	TGTGCCAGCAGTGAGGAAGGGACTAGCGGCCCCCGGGATACGCAGTATTTT
-	TRBV28	-	TRBJ2-7	11	CASHQRFEQYF	TGTGCCAGCCACCAGCGGTTCGAGCAGTACTTC
-	TRBV11-2	-	TRBJ2-7	15	CASSLVQGGAYEQYF	TGTGCCAGCAGCTTAGTCCAGGGGGGGGCCTACGAGCAGTACTTC
few	TRBV12-3/TRBV12-4	-	TRBJ2-5	16	CASSLIRGMGRETQYF	TGTGCCAGCAGTTTAATTCGGGGTATGGGTCGAGAGACCCAGTACTTC
-	TRBV7-2	TRBD2	TRBJ2-3	19	CASSPRPTSVPTSTDTQYF	TGTGCTAGCAGCCCTCGCCCGACTAGCGTTCCTACTAGCACAGATACGCAGTATTTT
-	TRBV15	TRBD1	TRBJ2-7	14	CATSRDRGEYEQYF	TGTGCCACCAGCAGGGACAGGGGGGAGTACGAGCAGTACTTC
few	TRBV4-3	-	TRBJ2-7	14	CASSQDPLPVGQYF	TGCGCCAGCAGCCAAGATCCTCTGCCGGTCGGGCAGTACTTC
-	TRBV12-3/TRBV12-4	-	TRBJ2-2	14	CASMYLRDTGELFF	TGTGCCAGCATGTACCTCAGGGACACCGGGGAGCTGTTTTTT
few	TRBV7-8	-	TRBJ2-1	15	CASLVGGSSYNEQFF	TGTGCCAGCTTGGTGGGGGGAAGCTCCTACAATGAGCAGTTCTTC
-	TRBV12-3/TRBV12-4	TRBD1	TRBJ2-3	18	CASSFQPPGQGSTDTQYF	TGTGCCAGCAGTTTTCAACCCCCGGGACAGGGGAGCACAGATACGCAGTATTTT
-	TRBV4-3	TRBD2	TRBJ2-5	16	CASSQEISGGKETQYF	TGCGCCAGCAGCCAAGAAATTAGCGGGGGGAAAGAGACCCAGTACTTC
few	TRBV4-3	-	TRBJ1-2	14	CASSQDPTGYTYTF	TGCGCCAGCAGCCAAGATCCGACAGGTTACACCTACACCTTC
-	TRBV12-3/TRBV12-4	-	TRBJ2-3	14	CASSLFQARDTQYF	TGTGCCAGCAGTTTATTCCAGGCCAGGGATACGCAGTATTTT
few	TRBV3-1	TRBD1	TRBJ2-7	16	CASSQERGTGVYEQYF	TGTGCCAGCAGCCAAGAAAGGGGGACAGGGGTCTACGAGCAGTACTTC
-	TRBV2	-	TRBJ2-5	13	CASIAGGYNEQYF	TGTGCCAGCATAGCCGGGGGCTACAATGAGCAGTACTTC